This TCR beta chain was sequenced for a study of response to subunit inactivated influenza vaccine. The J segment lost 2 bases and the V segment lost 1 base, leaving 7 bases of the junction unmatched. Looked up from germline, CDR1 is SGHAT and CDR2 is FQNNGV. This CDR3 contains 18 residues. One entry per CDR3 protein, called by TCRdb with MiXCR from the RT-PCR reads. The sample has about 520,000 distinct CDR3 sequences, less than 30% seen once; the top ten hold 1.5% to 2%. About this clonotype: Its specificity is not known.

Findings of the study overall: The authors suggested that few new T cells are recruited per seasonal influenza vaccination.

The sequence derives from a man between 45 and 60 years old who received an inactivated influenza vaccine. This specimen consisted of CD4+ T cells sorted from PBMCs, obtained less than 6 days after vaccination. The J gene is TRBJ2-1, the V gene TRBV11-2; 11 nucleotides align to TRBD2. CDR3 sequence (DNA): TGTGCCAGCAGCTTAGGGGGGGGGACTAGCGGCGCCTACAATGAGCAGTTCTTC. Protein: CASSLGGGTSGAYNEQFF.